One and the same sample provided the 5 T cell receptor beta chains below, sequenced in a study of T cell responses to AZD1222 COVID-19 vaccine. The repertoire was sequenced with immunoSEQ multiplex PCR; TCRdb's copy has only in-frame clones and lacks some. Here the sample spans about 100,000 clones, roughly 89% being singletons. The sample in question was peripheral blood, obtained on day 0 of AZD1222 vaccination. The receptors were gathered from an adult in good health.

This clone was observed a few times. This CDR3 reads CASSPGFFHGSNQPQHF. The CDR3 region has the DNA TGTGCCAGCAGCCCCGGGTTCTTCCACGGGAGCAATCAGCCCCAGCATTTT. V gene TRBV7-9 combines with J gene TRBJ1-5; D uncertain. Trimming removed 5 bases from V and 1 base from J, with 18 bases in between. The V gene's germline CDR1 is SEHNR and CDR2 FQNEAQ (reference sequence). The CDR3 consists of 17 residues.

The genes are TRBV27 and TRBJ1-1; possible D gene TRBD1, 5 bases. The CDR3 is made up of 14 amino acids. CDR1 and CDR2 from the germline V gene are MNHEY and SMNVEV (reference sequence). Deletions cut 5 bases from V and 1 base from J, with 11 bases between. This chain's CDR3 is CASSSGAKNTEAFF. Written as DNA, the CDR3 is TGTGCCAGCAGTAGCGGGGCAAAGAACACTGAAGCTTTCTTT.

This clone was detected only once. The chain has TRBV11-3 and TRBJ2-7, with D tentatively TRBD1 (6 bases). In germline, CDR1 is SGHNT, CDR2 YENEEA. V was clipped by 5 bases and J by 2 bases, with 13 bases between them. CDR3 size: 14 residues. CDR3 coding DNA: TGTGCCAGCAGCCCCGGGACAACACCCTACGAGCAGTACTTC. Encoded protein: CASSPGTTPYEQYF. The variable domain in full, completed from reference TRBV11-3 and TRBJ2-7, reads EAGVVQSPRYKIIEKKQPVAFWCNPISGHNTLYWYLQNLGQGPELLIRYENEEAVDDSQLPKDRFSAERLKGVDSTLKIQPAELGDSAVYLCASSPGTTPYEQYFGPGTRLTVT.

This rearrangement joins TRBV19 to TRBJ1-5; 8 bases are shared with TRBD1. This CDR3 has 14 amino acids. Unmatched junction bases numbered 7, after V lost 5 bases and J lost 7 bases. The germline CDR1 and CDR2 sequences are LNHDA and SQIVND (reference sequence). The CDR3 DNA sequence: TGTGCCAGTAGTCCGACAGGGGCGAGACAGCCCCAGCATTTT. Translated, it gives CASSPTGARQPQHF.

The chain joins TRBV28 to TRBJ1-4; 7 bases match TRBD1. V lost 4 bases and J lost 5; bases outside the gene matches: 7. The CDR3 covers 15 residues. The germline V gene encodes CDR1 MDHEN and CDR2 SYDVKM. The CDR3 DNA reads TGTGCCAGCAGTTCCTACGGGACAGCAAATGAAAAACTGTTTTTT. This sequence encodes CASSSYGTANEKLFF.